Listed below are T cell receptor beta chains from one sample, sequenced in a study of radiotherapy plus CTLA-4 blockade in lung cancer. Produced via immunoSEQ multiplex PCR; TCRdb's table is partial and in-frame only. The sample yields 110,000 or so clones, about four fifths seen once. Material: peripheral blood, obtained from a patient treated with radiotherapy plus ipilimumab. All receptors derive from a human donor with non-small cell lung cancer who had a partial response to radiotherapy plus ipilimumab. Each CDR3 is given with its conserved first and last residue. D genes are given only for firm matches. Size is omitted from some rows. Given values are once, few, many or a class for expanded clones.

>.|.|15|TRBV7-3|TRBJ2-2
TGTGCCAGCAGCTTAAGGGCCGCCAACACCGGGGAGCTGTTTTTT
CASSLRAANTGELFF
>.|.|15|TRBV19|TRBJ2-1
TGTGCCAGTAGTATGGCGGGGGCATCCTACAATGAGCAGTTCTTC
CASSMAGASYNEQFF
>TRBD1|.|17|TRBV5-4|TRBJ2-6
TGTGCCAGCAGCTGGGGACAGTTTGTCTCTGGGGCCAACGTCCTGACTTTC
CASSWGQFVSGANVLTF
>.|few|18|TRBV28|TRBJ2-2
TGTGCCAGCACCCCTTCTCAGGGGGGCAGGCGATACACCGGGGAGCTGTTTTTT
CASTPSQGGRRYTGELFF
>TRBD1|.|16|TRBV28|TRBJ1-2
TGTGCCAGCATTAAAACCCAGGACAGGGGGAGCGGTGGCTACACCTTC
CASIKTQDRGSGGYTF
>TRBD2|.|15|TRBV19|TRBJ2-5
TGTGCCAGTAGTCGGCTAGCGGGATTGAAAGAGACCCAGTACTTC
CASSRLAGLKETQYF
>TRBD2|.|15|TRBV6-6|TRBJ2-1
TGTGCCAGCAGTTACTCAAGGACTAGCGGGAATGAGCAGTTCTTC
CASSYSRTSGNEQFF
>TRBD1|.|14|TRBV6-1|TRBJ1-1
TGTGCCACCCTCCGGGACAGGATGAACACTGAAGCTTTCTTT
CATLRDRMNTEAFF
>TRBD2|once|15|TRBV30|TRBJ2-2
TGTGCCTGGAGTGTGGGGCTAGCGGGTACCGGGGAGCTGTTTTTT
CAWSVGLAGTGELFF
>.|.|13|TRBV18|TRBJ2-1
TGTGCCAGCTCACCCCAAACAGGGTATGAGCAGTTCTTC
CASSPQTGYEQFF
>.|.|12|TRBV7-6|TRBJ2-1
TGTGCCAGCAGCTTATCGGGTGGTGAGCAGTTCTTC
CASSLSGGEQFF
>TRBD1|.|15|TRBV18|TRBJ1-2
TGTGCCAGCTCACCAAATGGACAGGGGGCGCATGGCTACACCTTC
CASSPNGQGAHGYTF
>TRBD1|few|14|TRBV15|TRBJ1-1
TGTGCCACCAGCAGAGATCTAAGCAGGGGGGAAGCTTTCTTT
CATSRDLSRGEAFF
>.|.|13|TRBV7-9|TRBJ1-4
TGTGCCAGCAATAGAGGCGTTAATGAAAAACTGTTTTTT
CASNRGVNEKLFF
>TRBD2|.|16|TRBV18|TRBJ2-1
TGTGCCAGCTCACCTAGACTAGCGGGAGAATACAATGAGCAGTTCTTC
CASSPRLAGEYNEQFF
>TRBD1|.|14|TRBV2|TRBJ1-1
TGTGCCAAAATGCCAGGGGGGCCAGACACTGAAGCTTTCTTT
CAKMPGGPDTEAFF
>.|.|14|TRBV6-6|TRBJ1-5
TGTGCCAGCAGTTACTCGCGACAGAATCAGCCCCAGCATTTT
CASSYSRQNQPQHF
>.|.|16|TRBV7-2|TRBJ2-2
TGTGCCAGCAGCTCCAGGGGATATACTAAGGGCGGGGAGCTGTTTTTT
CASSSRGYTKGGELFF
>.|.|12|TRBV28|TRBJ1-3
TGTGCCAGCAGTCTCCCCGGAAACACCATATATTTT
CASSLPGNTIYF
>.|few|16|TRBV4-1|TRBJ2-3
TGCGCCAGCAGCCAAGTCATAGCGGCATCCACAGATACGCAGTATTTT
CASSQVIAASTDTQYF
>.|.|12|TRBV7-2|TRBJ1-2
TGTGCCAGCACCGGACATCAGGATGGCTACACCTTC
CASTGHQDGYTF
>.|.|14|TRBV9|TRBJ1-1
TGTGCCAGCAGCGAATCGGGTTTCGGCACTGAAGCTTTCTTT
CASSESGFGTEAFF
>.|.|14|TRBV28|TRBJ2-7
TGTGCCAGCAGTTGGACAGTAGCCCCCTACGAGCAGTACTTC
CASSWTVAPYEQYF
>.|.|17|TRBV4-2|TRBJ1-4
TGTGCCAGCAGCCAAGTAACAGACATTGCAACTAATGAAAAACTGTTTTTT
CASSQVTDIATNEKLFF
>.|.|13|TRBV29-1|TRBJ2-1
TGCAGCGTTTTTGGGGCCCTCTACAATGAGCAGTTCTTC
CSVFGALYNEQFF
>TRBD1|.|13|TRBV6-5|TRBJ1-2
TGTGCCAGCAATCGACAGGGGATTGATGGCTACACCTTC
CASNRQGIDGYTF
>TRBD1|.|13|TRBV6-4|TRBJ1-2
TGTGCCAGCAGTCCGGGACAGGGGCTAGGCTACACCTTC
CASSPGQGLGYTF
>TRBD2|few|15|TRBV28|TRBJ2-3
TGTGCCAGCAGCTTACTAGCGGGACGCACAGATACGCAGTATTTT
CASSLLAGRTDTQYF
>TRBD1|.|15|TRBV5-5|TRBJ1-1
TGTGCCAGCAGCTTGTACGATCGACAGGGGGCTGAAGCTTTCTTT
CASSLYDRQGAEAFF
>.|.|15|TRBV7-6|TRBJ2-1
TGTGCCAGCAGCTGGGGGGGCCGAAACTTGGGGGAGCAGTTCTTC
CASSWGGRNLGEQFF
>TRBD1|.|19|TRBV9|TRBJ2-3
TGTGCCAGCAGCGTAGGGGGGGAAGGGGGACAGGGCCAGTGGGGGACGCAGTATTTT
CASSVGGEGGQGQWGTQYF
>TRBD2|few|16|TRBV7-9|TRBJ2-3
TGTGCCAGCAGCTTAGCGAGCGGGGGTAGCACAGATACGCAGTATTTT
CASSLASGGSTDTQYF
>TRBD2|few|16|TRBV10-3|TRBJ2-3
TGTGCCATCAGTGACGTTACAGCGGGAGGCACAGATACGCAGTATTTT
CAISDVTAGGTDTQYF
>TRBD1|few|15|TRBV6-5|TRBJ1-2
TGTGCCAGCAGTTCAGGGGGGACGCCGAGTCATGGCTACACCTTC
CASSSGGTPSHGYTF
>.|.|13|TRBV11-2|TRBJ1-2
TGTGCCAGCAGCCTGACAGTTAACTATGGCTACACCTTC
CASSLTVNYGYTF
>.|few|13|TRBV28|TRBJ1-2
TGTGCCAGCAGTCGGGGGGCAAATAATGGCTACACCTTC
CASSRGANNGYTF
>TRBD1|.|16|TRBV4-1|TRBJ1-4
TGCGCCAGCAGCCAAGATCTAGTCAGGGGGTATGAAAAACTGTTTTTT
CASSQDLVRGYEKLFF
>TRBD1|.|11|TRBV6-1|TRBJ1-1
TGTGCCAGCCACGACAGGGGGGCGTCTTTCTTT
CASHDRGASFF
>.|.|11|TRBV29-1|TRBJ1-1
TGCAGCGTTGTTCTCGACACTGAAGCTTTCTTT
CSVVLDTEAFF
>.|.|13|TRBV6-1|TRBJ1-1
TGTGCCAGCAGTGAAGGACTGAGGACTGAAGCTTTCTTT
CASSEGLRTEAFF
>.|.|11|TRBV20-1|TRBJ2-5
TGCAGTGCCGAGGATCAAGAGACCCAGTACTTC
CSAEDQETQYF
>TRBD1|.|18|TRBV7-2|TRBJ2-6
TGTGCCAGCAGCTTAGTGGCAGGGGGCGTATCTGGGGCCAACGTCCTGACTTTC
CASSLVAGGVSGANVLTF
>TRBD2|.|17|TRBV14|TRBJ2-5
TGTGCCAGCAGCCAAGGGATGACTGGCGGGAGAGGGGAGACCCAGTACTTC
CASSQGMTGGRGETQYF
>.|.|17|TRBV13|TRBJ1-4
TGTGCCAGCAGCTTAGGCTCCCGGGGGGGGCTCTCTGAAAAACTGTTTTTT
CASSLGSRGGLSEKLFF